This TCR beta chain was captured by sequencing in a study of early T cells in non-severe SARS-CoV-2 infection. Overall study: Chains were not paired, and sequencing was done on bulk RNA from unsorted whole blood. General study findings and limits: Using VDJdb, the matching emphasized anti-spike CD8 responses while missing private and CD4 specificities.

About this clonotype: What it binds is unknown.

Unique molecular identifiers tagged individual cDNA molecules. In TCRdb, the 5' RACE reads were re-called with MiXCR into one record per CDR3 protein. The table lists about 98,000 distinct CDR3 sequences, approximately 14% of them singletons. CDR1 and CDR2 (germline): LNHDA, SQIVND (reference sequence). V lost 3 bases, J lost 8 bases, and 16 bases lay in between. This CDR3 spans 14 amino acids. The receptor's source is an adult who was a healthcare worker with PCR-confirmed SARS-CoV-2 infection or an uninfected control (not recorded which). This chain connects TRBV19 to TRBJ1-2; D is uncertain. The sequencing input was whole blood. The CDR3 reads CASSIQRGRIGYTF. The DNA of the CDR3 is TGTGCCAGTAGTATCCAGCGTGGGCGTATCGGCTACACCTTC.